The present entry profiles one T cell receptor (beta chain) with its context. This specimen belongs to a study of blood T cell repertoires in COVID-19. Trimming stripped 0 bases from V and 3 bases from J, with 6 bases between. The germline V gene has CDR1 SGDLS and CDR2 YYNGEE. CDR3 length: 14 residues. Clones were read by immunoSEQ multiplex PCR, and TCRdb kept only the in-frame ones, dropping some. Of more than 250,000 clones listed, about four fifths were seen once; the top ten hold about 5%. This chain joins TRBV9 and TRBJ1-4; no firm D call. The source material was PBMCs or T cells enriched from blood (not recorded which). The receptor was isolated from a man aged 40-55 years who had been exposed to COVID-19. CDR3 region: CASSVGRSNEKLFF. DNA of the CDR3: TGTGCCAGCAGCGTAGGCAGGTCTAATGAAAAACTGTTTTTT.